A single sample gave rise to the 13 T cell receptor beta chains below, sequenced in a study of T-cell memory formation after mild COVID-19. TCRdb reanalysed the 5' RACE reads using MiXCR and keeps one entry per CDR3 protein. The data show fewer than 700,000 distinct CDR3 sequences, approximately 18% seen once. Sequenced sample: PBMCs or a T cell subset sorted from them (not recorded which). The receptors originated from an adult woman who had mild COVID-19 (a few samples of this study predate the infection). Cell type and time point are not known.

The chain joins TRBV6-5 to TRBJ1-1, with 8 bases matching TRBD1. This CDR3 comprises 12 residues. The trim removed 2 bases at V and 7 bases at J, leaving 0 bases unmatched. Germline-derived CDR1 and CDR2 are MNHEY and SVGAGI. The CDR3, as DNA: TGTGCCAGCAGTTACACAGGGGGTGAAGCTTTCTTT. Translating it yields CASSYTGGEAFF.

The rearrangement links TRBV10-3 to TRBJ1-2; 9 positions agree with TRBD1. This CDR3 has 14 residues. Germline V gene sequence: CDR1 ENHRY, CDR2 SYGVKD. V shed 2 bases, J shed 7 bases, and the junction held 5 bases outside the gene matches. CDR3 in amino acids: CAISEPGTGSGYTF. CDR3 DNA sequence: TGTGCCATCAGTGAGCCGGGGACAGGGTCTGGCTACACCTTC.

The V and J genes are TRBV7-3 and TRBJ2-1; D gene unclear. There are 13 residues in the CDR3. From germline, CDR1 is SGHTA and CDR2 FQGTGA. V was cut by 5 bases and J by 5 bases, with 10 bases left in between. The CDR3 DNA reads TGTGCCAGCAGCCTTAGTTGGAACAATGAGCAGTTCTTC. Translation: CASSLSWNNEQFF.

This clonotype has a handful of counts. The rearrangement uses TRBV10-3 and TRBJ2-7, with TRBD1 matching 8 bases. V gave up 7 bases and J gave up 3 bases; unmatched junction bases: 5. Germline CDR1 and CDR2: ENHRY and SYGVKD. The CDR3 runs to 13 residues. The CDR3 region has the DNA TGTGCCATCATGACAGGGGTGAACTACGAGCAGTACTTC. Protein: CAIMTGVNYEQYF.

The chain carries TRBV7-3 and TRBJ2-5; perhaps TRBD2 as D (6 bases). V lost 6 bases, J lost 8 bases, and 16 bases lay in between. The length of the CDR3 is 13 residues. CDR1 is SGHTA, CDR2 FQGTGA, per germline. The CDR3 DNA is TGTGCCAGCAGTCGAACTAGCATAGAAACCCAGTACTTC. Protein product: CASSRTSIETQYF.

The chain carries TRBV5-1 and TRBJ1-2; TRBD1 matches 7 bases. The CDR3 contains 14 residues. Trimming removed 4 bases from V and 5 bases from J; junction bases left unmatched: 8. Per germline, CDR1 SGHRS and CDR2 YFSETQ. In nucleotides, the CDR3 is TGCGCCAGCAGCCTGGGACAGCAGTCATATGGCTACACCTTC. This encodes CASSLGQQSYGYTF. The full variable domain, completed using reference TRBV5-1 and TRBJ1-2, is KAGVTQTPRYLIKTRGQQVTLSCSPISGHRSVSWYQQTPGQGLQFLFEYFSETQRNKGNFPGRFSGRQFSNSRSEMNVSTLELGDSALYLCASSLGQQSYGYTFGSGTRLTVV.

This clonotype has just a few counts. The chain employs TRBV5-1 and TRBJ2-1, with 7 bases matching TRBD2. J gave up 0 bases and V 0 bases, and 9 bases lay outside the gene matches. Germline V gene data show CDR1 as SGHRS and CDR2 as YFSETQ. The CDR3 covers 18 residues. The CDR3 is CASSLVRLGGSSYNEQFF. The CDR3 coding sequence is TGCGCCAGCAGCTTGGTGCGTTTAGGCGGGAGCTCCTACAATGAGCAGTTCTTC.

The chain combines TRBV6-2 or TRBV6-3 with TRBJ2-7; 10 nucleotides match TRBD2. The CDR3 covers 14 residues. With 5 bases clipped from V and 3 bases from J, the junction kept 4 bases outside the gene matches. CDR1 MNHEY and CDR2 SVGEGT come from the germline V gene. The DNA for the CDR3 is TGTGCCAGCAGTAGGCCTAGCGGGAGCTACGAGCAGTACTTC. Protein: CASSRPSGSYEQYF.

The V gene is TRBV10-3, the J gene TRBJ1-2; the D gene is possibly TRBD1 (5 bases). Germline lookup yields CDR1 ENHRY and CDR2 SYGVKD. The CDR3 runs to 15 residues. Trimming cost V 3 bases and J 4 bases, with 15 bases left between them. The CDR3 protein is CAISDPWSRVYGYTF. As DNA, the CDR3 is TGTGCCATCAGTGACCCATGGTCCAGGGTCTATGGCTACACCTTC.

This clonotype was detected only a few times. The CDR3 protein is CASSQDNYNEQFF. The CDR3, as DNA: TGTGCCAGTAGTCAGGACAACTACAATGAGCAGTTCTTC. J is TRBJ2-1 and V is TRBV19; TRBD1 might be the D (5 bases). Germline CDR1 and CDR2: LNHDA and SQIVND (reference sequence). This CDR3 has 13 amino acids. Trimming pared 5 bases from V and 3 bases from J, leaving 8 bases between.

This clonotype occurred many times. The chain carries TRBV7-2 and TRBJ1-4, with D hard to call. V lost 1 base to trimming and J lost 4 bases, with 7 bases between them. The germline V gene has CDR1 SGHTA and CDR2 FQGNSA. This CDR3 is 14 amino acids long. DNA for the CDR3: TGTGCCAGCAGCTTAGGGCAGTTTAATGAAAAACTGTTTTTT. It encodes CASSLGQFNEKLFF.

This clonotype was picked up a small number of times. The chain combines TRBV15 with TRBJ2-5, with 7 bases matching TRBD1. In germline, CDR1 is LNHNV, CDR2 YYDKDF (reference sequence). CDR3 length: 15 amino acids. V dropped 5 bases and J dropped 4; count of bases not matched to a gene: 10. The CDR3 nucleotides are TGTGCCACCAGCCAGAGACAGGGACGGGGAGAGACCCAGTACTTC. It codes for CATSQRQGRGETQYF. Full variable domain (rest looked up from reference TRBV15 and TRBJ2-5): DAMVIQNPRYQVTQFGKPVTLSCSQTLNHNVMYWYQQKSSQAPKLLFHYYDKDFNNEADTPDNFQSRRPNTSFCFLDIRSPGLGDTAMYLCATSQRQGRGETQYFGPGTRLLVL.

The genes are TRBV9 and TRBJ1-1; D is unresolved. Per the germline V gene, CDR1 is SGDLS and CDR2 is YYNGEE. The CDR3 length is 15 residues. V was shortened by 3 bases and J by 2 bases, with 14 bases between the two germline ends. In DNA form, the CDR3 reads TGTGCCAGCAGCGCAACAGAGAATACCAACACTGAAGCTTTCTTT. Protein product: CASSATENTNTEAFF.